Listed below are T cell receptor beta chains from one sample, sequenced in a study of T cells in Graves' hyperthyroidism and ophthalmopathy. TCRdb called the multiplex PCR reads again in MiXCR, with one record for every CDR3 protein. The sample holds 540,000 or so distinct CDR3 sequences, just over 45% seen once. Material for sequencing was peripheral blood or thyroid tissue (not recorded which). The receptors originated from an adult woman with Graves' disease, either hyperthyroidism or ophthalmopathy (not recorded which). The CDR3 runs from the conserved cysteine through the conserved F or W. The D gene is left open where the match is weak. Size is omitted from some rows. Given values are once, few, many or a class for expanded clones.

j_call	v_call	cdr3_length	d_call	clone_size	cdr3_aa	cdr3_nt
TRBJ1-6	TRBV15	14	TRBD1	few	CATAGTGGRSPLHF	TGTGCCACCGCGGGGACAGGGGGCCGGTCACCCCTCCACTTT
TRBJ2-2	TRBV7-3	17	NA	many	CASSINGGTRNTGELFF	TGTGCCAGCAGCATTAACGGGGGGACAAGGAACACCGGGGAGCTGTTTTTT
TRBJ2-7	TRBV28	12	NA	NA	CASSPERNEQYF	TGTGCCAGCAGCCCCGAGCGAAACGAGCAGTACTTC
TRBJ1-2	TRBV7-9	14	NA	many	CASSYGTTADGYTF	TGTGCCAGCAGCTACGGGACAACCGCGGATGGCTACACCTTC
TRBJ1-1	TRBV7-9	14	TRBD1	NA	CASKRQGMNTEAFF	TGTGCCAGCAAAAGACAGGGAATGAACACTGAAGCTTTCTTT
TRBJ1-6	TRBV10-3	18	NA	NA	CAISGDGSYEQYNSPLHF	TGTGCCATCAGTGGAGACGGGTCCTACGAGCAATATAATTCACCCCTCCACTTT
TRBJ2-7	TRBV19	14	NA	many	CARQTRGPIYEQYF	TGTGCCAGACAAACGCGGGGTCCTATCTACGAGCAGTACTTC
TRBJ1-4	TRBV20-1	10	NA	few	CSVGGKKLFF	TGCAGCGTCGGGGGAAAAAAACTGTTTTTT
TRBJ2-6	TRBV2	12	NA	NA	CASGAGANVLTF	TGTGCCAGCGGGGCAGGGGCCAACGTCCTGACTTTC
TRBJ2-7	TRBV10-3	13	NA	NA	CATGDLSPYEQYF	TGTGCCACCGGGGACCTGAGCCCCTACGAGCAATACTTC
TRBJ2-7	TRBV6-4	12	NA	NA	CASMQGGNEQYF	TGTGCCAGCATGCAGGGGGGAAACGAGCAGTACTTC
TRBJ2-2	TRBV2	14	NA	NA	CASNPRVQSGELFF	TGTGCCAGCAATCCGCGGGTCCAAAGTGGGGAGCTGTTTTTT
TRBJ2-7	TRBV12-3/TRBV12-4	18	TRBD2	NA	CASSYNLRSGRISYEQYF	TGTGCCAGCAGTTATAACCTACGAAGCGGGAGAATCTCCTACGAGCAGTACTTC
TRBJ2-1	TRBV7-9	11	NA	NA	CASSNSDEQFF	TGTGCCAGCAGCAATAGCGATGAGCAGTTCTTC
TRBJ1-5	TRBV9	15	TRBD1	few	CASSVAGQGGQPQHF	TGTGCCAGCAGCGTAGCCGGACAGGGCGGTCAGCCCCAGCATTTT
TRBJ2-5	TRBV29-1	16	NA	NA	CSVDGYLTSDQETQYF	TGCAGCGTCGATGGGTATTTGACTAGTGATCAAGAGACCCAGTACTTC
TRBJ1-1	TRBV7-9	17	TRBD1	many	CASSTYRGGNEDTEAFF	TGTGCCAGCAGCACCTACAGGGGGGGAAACGAAGACACTGAAGCTTTCTTT
TRBJ2-7	TRBV20-1	14	NA	many	CSAPTEAGFYEQYF	TGCAGTGCTCCTACCGAGGCCGGATTCTACGAGCAGTACTTC
TRBJ1-1	TRBV10-3	12	TRBD1	NA	CAAWTGGLKAFF	TGTGCCGCCTGGACAGGGGGTTTGAAAGCTTTCTTT
TRBJ1-2	TRBV5-5	15	NA	NA	CASSSRTAGLAGYTF	TGTGCCAGCAGCTCCCGGACAGCCGGTCTGGCGGGCTACACCTTC
TRBJ2-1	TRBV7-2	15	TRBD2	NA	CASSPEAGGHGEQFF	TGTGCCAGCAGCCCCGAAGCGGGAGGCCATGGGGAGCAGTTCTTC
TRBJ2-5	TRBV7-2	12	NA	NA	CASSLALRVQYF	TGTGCCAGCAGCTTAGCCCTACGGGTCCAGTACTTC
TRBJ2-2	TRBV7-9	17	TRBD2	NA	CASSLHSSGRRGGELFF	TGTGCCAGCAGCCTCCACTCTAGCGGGAGGCGCGGCGGGGAGCTGTTTTTT
TRBJ2-5	TRBV7-2	16	TRBD2	NA	CASSLRAAGEGETQYF	TGTGCCAGCAGCCTACGTGCGGCGGGAGAGGGGGAGACCCAGTACTTC
TRBJ1-5	TRBV20-1	13	NA	NA	CSARAGFSQPQHF	TGCAGTGCTAGAGCCGGGTTCTCGCAGCCCCAGCATTTT
TRBJ1-5	TRBV20-1	13	NA	many	CSARSDSHQPQHF	TGCAGTGCTAGATCGGACAGTCATCAGCCCCAGCATTTT
TRBJ2-2	TRBV20-1	15	TRBD2	many	CSAREGLAGVGELFF	TGCAGTGCTAGAGAAGGGCTAGCGGGAGTCGGGGAGCTGTTTTTT
TRBJ1-5	TRBV3-1	14	NA	NA	CASSQEVSGQPQHF	TGTGCCAGCAGCCAAGAAGTCTCCGGTCAGCCCCAGCATTTT
TRBJ1-2	TRBV10-2	14	NA	many	CASSEPGGLYGYTF	TGCGCCAGCAGTGAGCCCGGGGGCCTCTATGGCTACACCTTC
TRBJ2-3	TRBV24-1	16	TRBD1	NA	CATSDRGRGDTDTQYF	TGCGCCACCAGTGACAGGGGGCGCGGGGACACAGATACGCAGTATTTT
TRBJ1-6	TRBV10-3	14	TRBD1	NA	CAISGRGLNSPLHF	TGTGCCATCAGTGGAAGGGGGCTTAATTCACCCCTCCACTTT
TRBJ2-7	TRBV10-3	11	NA	NA	CAISQGSVEYF	TGTGCCATCAGTCAAGGCAGCGTGGAGTACTTC
TRBJ1-1	TRBV28	16	TRBD1	few	CASRKITGGTDTEAFF	TGTGCCAGCAGGAAAATTACAGGGGGCACCGACACTGAAGCTTTCTTT
TRBJ1-3	TRBV13	15	NA	many	CASSLDRPPGNTIYF	TGTGCCAGCAGCTTAGACAGACCCCCTGGAAACACCATATATTTT
TRBJ2-7	TRBV29-1	12	TRBD2	few	CSGGSPPYEQYF	TGCAGCGGCGGGAGTCCCCCTTACGAGCAGTACTTC
TRBJ2-5	TRBV24-1	15	NA	NA	CATSDPENLQETQYF	TGTGCCACCAGTGACCCCGAAAACCTTCAAGAGACCCAGTACTTC
TRBJ1-1	TRBV2	13	NA	NA	CASRDTGSTEAFF	TGTGCCAGCAGGGACACTGGAAGCACTGAAGCTTTCTTT
TRBJ1-1	TRBV5-8	16	NA	NA	CASSPWRGAYITEAFF	TGTGCCAGCAGCCCTTGGCGGGGGGCGTATATCACTGAAGCTTTCTTT
TRBJ1-5	TRBV29-1	16	TRBD1	NA	CSVGGAGGSGNQPQHF	TGCAGCGTTGGTGGGGCAGGGGGTTCAGGCAATCAGCCCCAGCATTTT
TRBJ2-2	TRBV6-1	15	TRBD2	many	CASSGLAGGTGELFF	TGTGCCAGCAGCGGACTAGCGGGAGGTACCGGGGAGCTGTTTTTT
TRBJ2-2	TRBV14	13	NA	many	CASSRLGDGELFF	TGTGCCAGCAGCCGCCTGGGGGACGGGGAGCTGTTTTTT
TRBJ2-7	TRBV14	14	NA	NA	CASSQAGSKSEQYF	TGTGCCAGCAGCCAAGCAGGCTCGAAGAGCGAGCAGTACTTC
TRBJ1-1	TRBV15	15	TRBD1	many	CATSRDLQGVKRAFF	TGTGCCACCAGCAGAGATCTACAGGGGGTAAAAAGGGCTTTCTTT
TRBJ2-7	TRBV5-1	14	NA	NA	CASSLLGGLYEQYF	TGCGCCAGCAGCTTGTTGGGGGGGCTTTACGAGCAGTACTTC
TRBJ2-2	TRBV7-3	12	NA	NA	CARNSDDGELFF	TGTGCCAGAAACTCGGATGACGGGGAGCTGTTTTTT
TRBJ2-7	TRBV20-1	14	TRBD2	NA	CSASGLAGSSEQYF	TGCAGTGCTTCGGGACTAGCGGGATCCTCCGAGCAGTACTTC
TRBJ1-2	TRBV29-1	14	TRBD1	NA	CSVDQGQGVSGYTF	TGCAGCGTTGACCAGGGACAGGGGGTCTCTGGCTACACCTTC
TRBJ1-1	TRBV10-3	11	NA	NA	CAISGPDRAFF	TGTGCCATCAGCGGGCCCGACAGAGCTTTCTTT
TRBJ1-1	TRBV19	15	NA	many	CASSASLTWVAEAFF	TGTGCCAGTAGTGCCTCATTGACATGGGTCGCTGAAGCTTTCTTT
TRBJ1-1	TRBV12-3/TRBV12-4	14	NA	few	CASSLGGADTEAFF	TGTGCCAGCAGTTTGGGGGGCGCGGACACTGAAGCTTTCTTT
TRBJ2-5	TRBV11-2	15	NA	NA	CASSLHVGPGETQYF	TGTGCCAGCAGCTTGCACGTGGGACCCGGGGAGACCCAGTACTTC
TRBJ2-2	TRBV2	15	NA	NA	CAGSISQGNTGELFF	TGTGCCGGTTCCATATCACAGGGGAACACCGGGGAGCTGTTTTTT
TRBJ1-2	TRBV7-9	17	NA	NA	CASSLVIDGGAGYGYTF	TGTGCCAGCAGCTTAGTGATAGACGGGGGCGCAGGCTATGGCTACACCTTC
TRBJ2-2	TRBV7-9	14	NA	many	CASSAGQNTGELFF	TGTGCCAGCAGCGCGGGACAGAACACCGGGGAGCTGTTTTTT
TRBJ1-5	TRBV24-1	16	TRBD1	NA	CATSEGTGNSNQPQHF	TGTGCCACCAGTGAGGGGACAGGCAACAGCAATCAGCCCCAGCATTTT
TRBJ2-7	TRBV11-2	14	NA	many	CASSPRQGHYEQYF	TGTGCCAGCAGCCCTCGGCAGGGACACTACGAGCAGTACTTC
TRBJ2-7	TRBV10-3	12	NA	many	CAISESWYEQYF	TGTGCCATCAGTGAGTCGTGGTACGAGCAGTACTTC
TRBJ2-7	TRBV11-2	15	NA	many	CASSLVGVTSYEQYF	TGTGCCAGCAGCTTAGTCGGAGTCACAAGCTACGAGCAGTACTTC
TRBJ1-1	TRBV7-2	17	TRBD1	NA	CASSPRTGNPPQGGAFF	TGTGCCAGCAGCCCACGGACAGGGAATCCACCTCAAGGTGGAGCTTTCTTT
TRBJ1-5	TRBV4-1	16	NA	many	CASTRGTDYSNQPQHF	TGCGCCAGCACCCGAGGAACAGACTATAGCAATCAGCCCCAGCATTTT